This T cell receptor beta chain was found in a study of CD8+ T cells in alopecia areata. Across the study: Patients received oral tofacitinib, 5 to 10 mg twice daily, for moderate-to-severe alopecia areata.

Sequencing templates came from extracted RNA that was reverse transcribed into cDNA. Produced via immunoSEQ multiplex PCR; TCRdb's table is partial and in-frame only. The data show about 60,000 clones, around 46% seen once. Treatment specified: oral pan-JAK inhibitor, 5-10 mg twice daily. The CDR3 is 14 amino acids. Unmatched junction bases numbered 7, after V lost 2 bases and J lost 6 bases. Germline V lookup: CDR1 LGHNA, CDR2 YSLEER. The V gene is TRBV4-3, the J gene TRBJ2-7; TRBD1 matches 7 bases. This TCR was sampled from a human donor with alopecia areata. Here the sequenced sample was CD8+ T cells sorted from blood, taken around week 37, from a patient treated with tofacitinib. CDR3 amino acids: CASSQYRGRGEQYF. The CDR3 DNA follows: TGCGCCAGCAGCCAATACAGGGGACGGGGCGAGCAGTACTTC.